A selection of T cell receptor beta chains follows, all from one sample in a study of vaccination effects on CD4 cells after COVID-19. The method was immunoSEQ multiplex PCR; TCRdb's version includes in-frame clones alone and lacks a portion of them. The sample records about 73,000 clones, 78% being singletons. These TCRs' antigens remain unknown. The material sequenced was CD4+ T cells from PBMCs cultured with SARS-CoV-2 spike peptides, taken before COVID-19 vaccination. All receptors come from a human donor who received a COVID-19 vaccine. The CDR3 runs from the conserved cysteine through the conserved F or W. The D gene is left open where the match is weak. Only part of the rows carry a size: once, few, many, or a class if the clone is expanded.

size,D,V,J,CDR3,DNA
NA,NA,TRBV19,TRBJ1-5,CASSRLRGEESNQPQHF,TGTGCCAGTAGTAGACTCCGAGGGGAGGAAAGCAATCAGCCCCAGCATTTT
NA,NA,TRBV24-1,TRBJ2-5,CATAGTLGETQYF,TGTGCCACCGCCGGGACTCTGGGGGAGACCCAGTACTTC
NA,TRBD1,TRBV5-5,TRBJ2-5,CASSFKRTGEETQYF,TGTGCCAGCAGCTTTAAGAGGACAGGGGAAGAGACCCAGTACTTC
NA,TRBD1,TRBV9,TRBJ2-5,CASSPRTGEETQYF,TGTGCCAGCAGCCCCCGGACAGGTGAAGAGACCCAGTACTTC
NA,TRBD1,TRBV24-1,TRBJ1-1,CATSDPRTGNTEAFF,TGTGCCACCAGTGATCCTAGGACAGGGAACACTGAAGCTTTCTTT
NA,NA,TRBV10-3,TRBJ2-4,CAISDSGLAYF,TGTGCCATCAGTGATTCCGGGCTGGCGTACTTC
once,TRBD1,TRBV3-1/TRBV3-2,TRBJ1-2,CASSQGQGSPGWGYTF,TGTGCCAGCAGCCAAGGACAGGGTTCGCCGGGTTGGGGCTACACCTTC
NA,NA,TRBV6-6,TRBJ1-1,CASSYSSGRNTEAFF,TGTGCCAGCAGTTACTCTTCAGGGCGAAACACTGAAGCTTTCTTT
NA,TRBD1,TRBV30,TRBJ1-2,CAWTTGARHGYTF,TGTGCCTGGACGACAGGGGCTAGGCATGGCTACACCTTC
NA,NA,TRBV18,TRBJ2-1,CASSPLLGNYNEQFF,TGTGCCAGCTCACCCCTCCTTGGCAATTACAATGAGCAGTTCTTC
NA,NA,TRBV19,TRBJ2-1,CASSISHYNEQFF,TGTGCCAGTAGTATATCCCACTACAATGAGCAGTTCTTC
once,NA,TRBV2,TRBJ1-3,CASSEQGQPDGTIYF,TGTGCCAGCAGTGAGCAGGGCCAGCCAGATGGCACCATATATTTT
NA,NA,TRBV24-1,TRBJ2-1,CATSGILNEQFF,TGTGCCACCAGTGGGATCCTCAATGAGCAGTTCTTC
few,TRBD1,TRBV7-9,TRBJ1-2,CASSRDRDYGYTF,TGTGCCAGCAGCAGGGACAGGGACTATGGCTACACCTTC
once,NA,TRBV24-1,TRBJ1-1,CATSALGATEAFF,TGTGCCACCAGTGCTCTGGGGGCTACTGAAGCTTTCTTT
NA,NA,TRBV6-5,TRBJ1-1,CASEDRREAFF,TGTGCCAGCGAAGACAGACGTGAAGCTTTCTTT
NA,NA,TRBV7-2,TRBJ1-1,CASSLVGGNTEAFF,TGTGCCAGCAGCTTAGTGGGAGGAAACACTGAAGCTTTCTTT
NA,NA,TRBV19,TRBJ1-3,CASKTLSSGNTIYF,TGTGCCAGTAAAACACTCAGCTCTGGAAACACCATATATTTT
once,NA,TRBV19,TRBJ1-5,CASSPITQILIQPQHF,TGTGCCAGTAGTCCTATAACTCAGATCCTCATCCAGCCCCAGCATTTT
NA,NA,TRBV28,TRBJ1-5,CASSLWAGLSNQPQHF,TGTGCCAGCAGTTTATGGGCAGGACTAAGCAATCAGCCCCAGCATTTT
NA,NA,TRBV24-1,TRBJ2-1,CATSDLAQGPYNEQFF,TGTGCCACCAGTGATTTGGCACAGGGCCCTTACAATGAGCAGTTCTTC
few,NA,TRBV3-1/TRBV3-2,TRBJ1-6,CASSLLNSPLHF,TGTGCCAGCAGCCTCCTTAATTCACCCCTCCACTTT
NA,NA,TRBV6-5,TRBJ2-2,CASSYSRTTRELFF,TGTGCCAGCAGTTACTCTAGGACCACCCGGGAGCTGTTTTTT
NA,NA,TRBV6-6,TRBJ1-2,CASSYVGVYGYTF,TGTGCCAGCAGTTACGTGGGAGTCTATGGCTACACCTTC
NA,TRBD2,TRBV7-3,TRBJ2-2,CASSLGGGGTGELFF,TGTGCCAGCAGCTTAGGCGGGGGAGGCACCGGGGAGCTGTTTTTT
NA,NA,TRBV28,TRBJ1-5,CASSLVTGGNQPQHF,TGTGCCAGCAGTTTGGTAACAGGCGGCAATCAGCCCCAGCATTTT
NA,TRBD1,TRBV30,TRBJ1-6,CAWTVQSTGTGSPLHF,TGTGCCTGGACCGTCCAATCTACAGGGACAGGATCACCCCTCCACTTT
NA,TRBD1,TRBV19,TRBJ1-1,CASSIEAGRAGGTEAFF,TGTGCCAGTAGTATCGAAGCGGGGAGGGCAGGGGGGACTGAAGCTTTCTTT
NA,TRBD1,TRBV19,TRBJ2-3,CASRRQGGVDTQYF,TGTGCCAGTAGAAGACAGGGTGGGGTAGATACGCAGTATTTT
NA,TRBD2,TRBV6-5,TRBJ2-3,CASRFSGFSTDTQYF,TGTGCCAGCAGATTTAGCGGGTTTAGCACAGATACGCAGTATTTT
NA,NA,TRBV30,TRBJ1-6,CAWSTTRSPLHF,TGTGCCTGGAGTACTACCCGTTCACCCCTCCACTTT
NA,NA,TRBV3-1/TRBV3-2,TRBJ1-3,CASSQERGNTIYF,TGTGCCAGCAGCCAAGAGAGGGGAAACACCATATATTTT
NA,TRBD2,TRBV28,TRBJ2-2,CASIRGGTNTGELFF,TGTGCCAGTATACGCGGGGGAACCAACACCGGGGAGCTGTTTTTT
few,NA,TRBV7-9,TRBJ2-5,CASSLVGIRETQYF,TGTGCCAGCAGCTTAGTCGGGATAAGGGAGACCCAGTACTTC
NA,TRBD1,TRBV6-5,TRBJ1-1,CASSYSPGGRSTEAFF,TGTGCCAGCAGTTACTCTCCAGGGGGCAGGAGCACTGAAGCTTTCTTT
NA,NA,TRBV3-1/TRBV3-2,TRBJ1-4,CASSQGHNEKLFF,TGTGCCAGCAGCCAGGGACACAATGAAAAACTGTTTTTT
NA,NA,TRBV9,TRBJ1-2,CASSPGLQGGRVEGYTF,TGTGCCAGCAGCCCTGGACTTCAAGGGGGTAGGGTCGAAGGCTACACCTTC